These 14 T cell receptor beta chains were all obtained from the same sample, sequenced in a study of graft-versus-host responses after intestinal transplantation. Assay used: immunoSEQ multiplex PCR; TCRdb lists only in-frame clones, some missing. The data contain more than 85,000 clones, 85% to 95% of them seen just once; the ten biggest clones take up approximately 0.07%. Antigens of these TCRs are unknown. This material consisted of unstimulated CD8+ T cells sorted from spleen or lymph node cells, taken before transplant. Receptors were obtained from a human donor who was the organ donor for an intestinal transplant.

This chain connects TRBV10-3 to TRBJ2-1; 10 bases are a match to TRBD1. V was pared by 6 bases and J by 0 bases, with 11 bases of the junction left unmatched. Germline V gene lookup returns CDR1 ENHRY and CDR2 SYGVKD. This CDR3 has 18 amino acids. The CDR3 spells CAISSGQGIGRSYNEQFF. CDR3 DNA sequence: TGTGCCATCAGCTCGGGACAGGGGATAGGGCGCTCCTACAATGAGCAGTTCTTC.

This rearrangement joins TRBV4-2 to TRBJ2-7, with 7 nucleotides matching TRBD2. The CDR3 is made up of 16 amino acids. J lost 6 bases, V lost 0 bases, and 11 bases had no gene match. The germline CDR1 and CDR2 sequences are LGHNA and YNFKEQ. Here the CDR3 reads CASSQENLAVPFEQYF. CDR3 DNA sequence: TGTGCCAGCAGCCAAGAGAATCTAGCGGTCCCCTTCGAGCAGTACTTC.

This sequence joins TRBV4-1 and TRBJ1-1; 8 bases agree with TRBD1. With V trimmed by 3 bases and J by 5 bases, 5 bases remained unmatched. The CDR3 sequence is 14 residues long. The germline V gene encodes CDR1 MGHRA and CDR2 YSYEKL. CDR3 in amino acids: CASSQGQDGTEAFF. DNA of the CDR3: TGCGCCAGCAGCCAGGGACAGGATGGGACTGAAGCTTTCTTT.

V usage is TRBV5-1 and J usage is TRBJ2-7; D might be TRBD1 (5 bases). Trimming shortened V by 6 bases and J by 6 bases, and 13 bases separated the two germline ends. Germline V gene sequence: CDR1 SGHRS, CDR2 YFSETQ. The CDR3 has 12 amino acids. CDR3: CASMTDWGEQYF. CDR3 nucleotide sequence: TGCGCCAGCATGACAGACTGGGGCGAGCAGTACTTC.

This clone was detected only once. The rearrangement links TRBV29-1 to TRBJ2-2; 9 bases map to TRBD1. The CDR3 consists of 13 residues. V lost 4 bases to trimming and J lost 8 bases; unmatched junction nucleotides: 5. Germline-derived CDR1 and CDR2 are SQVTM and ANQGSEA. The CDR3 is CSVVQGASGELFF. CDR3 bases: TGCAGCGTTGTACAGGGGGCGAGTGGGGAGCTGTTTTTT.

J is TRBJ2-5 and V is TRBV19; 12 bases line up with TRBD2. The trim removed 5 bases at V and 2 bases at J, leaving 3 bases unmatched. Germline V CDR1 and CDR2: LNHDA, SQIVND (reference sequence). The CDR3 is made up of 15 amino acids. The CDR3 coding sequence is TGTGCCAGTAGTCCGACTAGCGGGAGTCAAGAGACCCAGTACTTC. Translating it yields CASSPTSGSQETQYF.

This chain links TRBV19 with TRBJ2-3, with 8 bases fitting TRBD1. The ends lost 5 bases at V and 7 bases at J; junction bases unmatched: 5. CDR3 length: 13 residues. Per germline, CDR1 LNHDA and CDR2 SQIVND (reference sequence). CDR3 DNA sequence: TGTGCCAGTAGTCCTTACAGGGGGAATACGCAGTATTTT. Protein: CASSPYRGNTQYF. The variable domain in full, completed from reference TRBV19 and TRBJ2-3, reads DGGITQSPKYLFRKEGQNVTLSCEQNLNHDAMYWYRQDPGQGLRLIYYSQIVNDFQKGDIAEGYSVSREKKESFPLTVTSAQKNPTAFYLCASSPYRGNTQYFGPGTRLTVL.

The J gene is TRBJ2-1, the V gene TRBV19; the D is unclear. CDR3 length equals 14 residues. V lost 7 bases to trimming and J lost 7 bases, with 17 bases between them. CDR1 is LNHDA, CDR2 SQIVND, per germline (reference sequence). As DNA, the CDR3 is TGTGCCAGTAACGACGCGCTAGTAATAAATGAGCAGTTCTTC. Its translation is CASNDALVINEQFF.

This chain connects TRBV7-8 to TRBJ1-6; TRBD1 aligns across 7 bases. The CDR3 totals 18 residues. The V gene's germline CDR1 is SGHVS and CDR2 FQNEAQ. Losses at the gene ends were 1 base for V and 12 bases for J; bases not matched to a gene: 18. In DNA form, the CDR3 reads TGTGCCAGCAGCTTAGTGGGACAGCACCTTTCCGTCGGGGAACCCCTCCACTTT. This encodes CASSLVGQHLSVGEPLHF.

The CDR3 DNA sequence: TGTGCCAGTAGTATATTCAGGCAGGGGGCTAACACCGGGGAGCTGTTTTTT. Translating gives CASSIFRQGANTGELFF. The chain combines TRBV19 with TRBJ2-2; 8 nucleotides agree with TRBD1. The CDR3 loop spans 17 amino acids. After removal of 2 bases from V and 2 bases from J, the junction contained 7 bases not matched to a gene. Germline CDR1 is LNHDA and CDR2 is SQIVND (reference sequence).

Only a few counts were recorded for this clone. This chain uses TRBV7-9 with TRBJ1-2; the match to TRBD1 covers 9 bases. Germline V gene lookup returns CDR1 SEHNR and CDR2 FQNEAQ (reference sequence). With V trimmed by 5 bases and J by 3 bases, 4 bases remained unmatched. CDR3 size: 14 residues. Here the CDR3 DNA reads TGTGCCAGCAGCCCGGACAGGGGTCACTATGGCTACACCTTC. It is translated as CASSPDRGHYGYTF.

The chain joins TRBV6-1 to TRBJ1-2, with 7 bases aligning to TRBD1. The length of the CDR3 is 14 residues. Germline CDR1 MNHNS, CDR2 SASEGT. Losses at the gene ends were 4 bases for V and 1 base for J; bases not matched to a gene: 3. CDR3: CASSVTGSNYGYTF. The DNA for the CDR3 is TGTGCCAGCAGTGTGACAGGGAGTAACTATGGCTACACCTTC.

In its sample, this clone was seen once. CDR3 loop: CASSQEGVLAGGQYQETQYF. CDR3 nucleotides: TGTGCCAGCAGCCAAGAAGGGGTTTTAGCGGGAGGGCAGTACCAAGAGACCCAGTACTTC. The chain employs TRBV4-2 and TRBJ2-5, with TRBD2 matching 11 bases. V dropped 0 bases and J dropped 0; count of bases not matched to a gene: 12. Germline lookup yields CDR1 LGHNA and CDR2 YNFKEQ. CDR3 length equals 20 residues.

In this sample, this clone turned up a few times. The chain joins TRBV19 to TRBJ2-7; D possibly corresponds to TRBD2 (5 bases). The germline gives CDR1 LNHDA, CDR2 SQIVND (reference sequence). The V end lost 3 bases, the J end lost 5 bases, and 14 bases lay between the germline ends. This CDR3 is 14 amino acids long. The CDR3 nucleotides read TGTGCCAGTAGTATTTCCGGGAATGGCGACGAGCAGTACTTC. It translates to CASSISGNGDEQYF. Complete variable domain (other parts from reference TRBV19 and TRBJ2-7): DGGITQSPKYLFRKEGQNVTLSCEQNLNHDAMYWYRQDPGQGLRLIYYSQIVNDFQKGDIAEGYSVSREKKESFPLTVTSAQKNPTAFYLCASSISGNGDEQYFGPGTRLTVT.